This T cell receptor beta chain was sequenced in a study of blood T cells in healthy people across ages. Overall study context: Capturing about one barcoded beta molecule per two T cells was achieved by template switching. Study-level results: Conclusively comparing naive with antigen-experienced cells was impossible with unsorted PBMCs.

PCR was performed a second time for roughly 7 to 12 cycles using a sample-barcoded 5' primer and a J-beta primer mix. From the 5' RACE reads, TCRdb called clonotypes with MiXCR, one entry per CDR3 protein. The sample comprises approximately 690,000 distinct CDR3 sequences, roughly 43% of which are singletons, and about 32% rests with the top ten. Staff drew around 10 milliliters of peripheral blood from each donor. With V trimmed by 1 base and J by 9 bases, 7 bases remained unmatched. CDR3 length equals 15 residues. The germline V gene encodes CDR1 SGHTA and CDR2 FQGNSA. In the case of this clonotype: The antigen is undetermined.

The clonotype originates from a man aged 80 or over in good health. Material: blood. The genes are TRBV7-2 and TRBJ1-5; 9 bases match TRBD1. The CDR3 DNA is TGTGCCAGCAGCTTAGGACAGGGGGGGACAGGGCCCCAGCATTTT. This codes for CASSLGQGGTGPQHF.